The 20 T cell receptor beta chains below were found in one sample sequenced in a study of control samples from healthy donors and cancer patients. Generated by immunoSEQ multiplex PCR, the TCRdb table keeps only in-frame clones and is missing some. The sample contains over 150,000 clones, roughly 94% of which appear only once. The source material was PBMCs. These receptors were taken from a man in his sixties with colorectal cancer.

The chain combines TRBV12-3 or TRBV12-4 with TRBJ2-7; D gene unclear. The CDR3 has 12 amino acids. V shed 6 bases and J shed 4 bases, with 10 bases lying between them. The CDR3, as DNA: TGTGCCAGCAGCCCCGGACCTTACGAGCAGTACTTC. As protein: CASSPGPYEQYF.

This clone was observed a few times. This chain joins TRBV12-3 or TRBV12-4 and TRBJ1-1, with D uncertain. The CDR3 has 13 amino acids. V was cut by 6 bases and J by 3 bases, with 11 bases left in between. The CDR3 nucleotides read TGTGCCAGCAGCTACACAGCGGACACTGAAGCTTTCTTT. Translated, it gives CASSYTADTEAFF.

V gene TRBV2 combines with J gene TRBJ2-3; D is undetermined. This CDR3 region has 11 residues. V shed 7 bases and J shed 2 bases, with 4 bases lying between them. The germline V gene encodes CDR1 SNHLY and CDR2 FYNNEI. DNA for the CDR3: TGTGCCAGCATGAACACAGATACGCAGTATTTT. This sequence encodes CASMNTDTQYF.

This sequence joins TRBV2 and TRBJ1-6; perhaps TRBD1 as D (6 bases). V dropped 4 bases and J dropped 7 bases, with 14 bases sitting between them. Per germline, CDR1 SNHLY and CDR2 FYNNEI. This CDR3 has 15 amino acids. This CDR3 reads CASSAQGPENSPLHF. Written as DNA, the CDR3 is TGTGCCAGCAGTGCTCAGGGGCCGGAGAATTCACCCCTCCACTTT.

This sequence joins TRBV24-1 and TRBJ1-1; no definite D call. V was trimmed by 3 bases and J by 3 bases, leaving 4 bases between them. The germline CDR1 and CDR2 sequences are KGHDR and SFDVKD. The CDR3 is 12 amino acids. CDR3 loop: CATSDLDTEAFF. The CDR3 nucleotides read TGTGCCACCAGTGATCTGGACACTGAAGCTTTCTTT.

The J gene is TRBJ2-5, the V gene TRBV12-3 or TRBV12-4, with D perhaps TRBD1 or TRBD2 (5 bases each). The CDR3 sequence is 12 residues long. Trimming took 6 bases from V and 5 from J, leaving 10 bases between them. This CDR3 is CASSRGVETQYF. For the CDR3, the DNA is TGTGCCAGCAGCAGAGGGGTGGAGACCCAGTACTTC.

Only one count was recorded for this clone. Other DNA sequences in the same sample also yield this CDR3. The chain has TRBV2 and TRBJ2-5; D call uncertain. Trimming removed 3 bases at V and 4 bases at J, with 6 bases between. The CDR3 is 12 residues long. Germline V gives CDR1 SNHLY, CDR2 FYNNEI. CDR3 in amino acids: CASSERGETQYF. CDR3 nucleotides: TGTGCCAGCAGTGAGAGAGGAGAGACCCAGTACTTC. Supplemented by reference TRBV2 and TRBJ2-5, the full variable domain reads EPEVTQTPSHQVTQMGQEVILRCVPISNHLYFYWYRQILGQKVEFLVSFYNNEISEKSEIFDDQFSVERPDGSNFTLKIRSTKLEDSAMYFCASSERGETQYFGPGTRLLVL.

In DNA, the CDR3 is TGCGCCAGCAGCCAAGATTTCAGGGGGAAGCCCCAGCATTTT. Translating it yields CASSQDFRGKPQHF. The rearrangement uses TRBV4-1 and TRBJ1-5; 7 bases map to TRBD1. The CDR3 extends over 14 amino acids. The junction had 4 bases not matched to a gene; V was cut back by 0 bases and J by 8 bases. CDR1 is MGHRA, CDR2 YSYEKL, per germline.

The CDR3 bases are TGTGCCTGGAGTGTCCACGGGACCTACGAGCAGTACTTC. Protein product: CAWSVHGTYEQYF. The chain employs TRBV30 and TRBJ2-7, with D possibly being TRBD2 (5 bases). Trimming cost V 0 bases and J 2 bases, with 8 bases left between them. CDR1 is GTSNPN and CDR2 is SVGIG in the germline V gene (reference sequence). The CDR3 sequence is 13 residues long.

The rearrangement uses TRBV30 and TRBJ1-4, with D perhaps matching TRBD1 (6 bases). Germline CDR1 is GTSNPN and CDR2 is SVGIG (reference sequence). This CDR3 is built from 15 residues. Trimming took off 0 bases at V and 4 bases at J, with 12 bases between the two ends. DNA for the CDR3: TGTGCCTGGAGTGTATGGGGACATAGTAATGAAAAACTGTTTTTT. This encodes CAWSVWGHSNEKLFF.

The rearrangement joins TRBV13 to TRBJ1-2; TRBD1 agrees at 7 bases. The germline gives CDR1 PRHDT, CDR2 FYEKMQ (reference sequence). The CDR3 loop spans 15 amino acids. J was trimmed by 8 bases and V by 0 bases; bases with no gene match: 9. The CDR3 DNA sequence: TGTGCCAGCAGCTTAGGAAGGACAGGTATAGGGGGCTACACCTTC. Translating gives CASSLGRTGIGGYTF.

The J gene is TRBJ1-5, the V gene TRBV2; perhaps TRBD1 as D (5 bases). This CDR3 contains 14 residues. V was pared by 7 bases and J by 5 bases, with 15 bases between. CDR1 is SNHLY and CDR2 is FYNNEI in the germline V gene. In nucleotides, the CDR3 is TGTGCCAGCAAGTTCCAGGGAACTTATCAGCCCCAGCATTTT. Amino acids: CASKFQGTYQPQHF.

The V gene is TRBV6-5, the J gene TRBJ2-2, with TRBD2 matching over 7 bases. CDR1 and CDR2 from the germline V gene are MNHEY and SVGAGI. Trimming cost V 10 bases and J 5 bases; bases outside gene matches: 4. There are 12 residues in the CDR3. The DNA for the CDR3 is TGTGCCACCTCACTAGCGACCGGGGAGCTGTTTTTT. This codes for CATSLATGELFF.

The chain recombines TRBV23-1 with TRBJ2-7; TRBD1 might be the D (5 bases). TRBV23-1 has ORF status, its function being uncertain. The CDR3 is 9 residues long. As DNA, the CDR3 is TGCCCCGACAGCTACGAGCAGTACTTC. Its protein is CPDSYEQYF.

This chain joins TRBV4-1 and TRBJ2-7; TRBD2 aligns across 10 bases. This CDR3 has 17 residues. V trimming: 0 bases; J trimming: 6 bases; junction bases outside the gene matches: 11. Germline CDR1 MGHRA, CDR2 YSYEKL. The CDR3 nucleotides are TGCGCCAGCAGCCAAGATCTCGAGCGGGGGGGCCGTGGCGAGCAGTACTTC. It yields the protein CASSQDLERGGRGEQYF.

The chain combines TRBV6-5 with TRBJ2-5, with D tentatively TRBD1 (6 bases). Germline CDR1 reads MNHEY; CDR2 reads SVGAGI. V lost 9 bases and J 3 bases, leaving 20 bases between the germline ends. CDR3 length: 15 residues. CDR3 region: CASGGWGTGKETQYF. The CDR3 DNA sequence: TGTGCCAGTGGGGGTTGGGGAACAGGGAAAGAGACCCAGTACTTC.

V gene TRBV6-2 or TRBV6-3 combines with J gene TRBJ2-7; possibly TRBD1 or TRBD2 for D (5 bases each). CDR1 and CDR2 (germline): MNHEY, SVGEGT. This CDR3 has 14 amino acids. Trimming stripped 2 bases from V and 3 bases from J, with 11 bases between. The CDR3 is CASSYSGGGYEQYF. Here the CDR3 DNA reads TGTGCCAGCAGTTACAGCGGTGGGGGCTACGAGCAGTACTTC.

This chain links TRBV9 with TRBJ1-2, with 10 bases lining up with TRBD1. CDR3 length: 14 amino acids. V lost 3 bases and J lost 8; bases outside the gene matches: 7. Looked up from germline, CDR1 is SGDLS and CDR2 is YYNGEE. The CDR3 DNA follows: TGTGCCAGCAGCGGACAGGGGGCAGAGCGGGGCTACACCTTC. This sequence encodes CASSGQGAERGYTF.

The rearrangement links TRBV6-2 or TRBV6-3 to TRBJ2-1; 11 nucleotides match TRBD1. Trimming took 5 bases from V and 7 from J; bases not matched to a gene: 13. The CDR3 runs 17 residues. The germline gives CDR1 MNHEY, CDR2 SVGEGT. The CDR3 bases are TGTGCCAGCAGTAACCTTGACGGGACAGGGGGTAGAAATGAGCAGTTCTTC. Amino acids: CASSNLDGTGGRNEQFF.

This chain connects TRBV6-5 to TRBJ2-7, with no clear D. This CDR3 contains 11 residues. V was pared by 2 bases and J by 3 bases, with 2 bases between. From germline, CDR1 is MNHEY and CDR2 SVGAGI. The CDR3 loop reads CASSYRYEQYF. The CDR3 DNA sequence: TGTGCCAGCAGTTACCGCTACGAGCAGTACTTC.